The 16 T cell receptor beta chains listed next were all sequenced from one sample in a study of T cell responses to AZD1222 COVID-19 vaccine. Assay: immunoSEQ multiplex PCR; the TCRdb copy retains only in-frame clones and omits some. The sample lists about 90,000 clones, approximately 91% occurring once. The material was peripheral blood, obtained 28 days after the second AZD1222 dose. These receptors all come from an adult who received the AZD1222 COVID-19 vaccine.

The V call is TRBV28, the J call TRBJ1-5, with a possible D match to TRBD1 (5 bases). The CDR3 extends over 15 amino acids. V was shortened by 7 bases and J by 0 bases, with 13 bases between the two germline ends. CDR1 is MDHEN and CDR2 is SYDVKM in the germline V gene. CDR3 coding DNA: TGTGCCAGCATTCGGACACATTATAGCAATCAGCCCCAGCATTTT. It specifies CASIRTHYSNQPQHF.

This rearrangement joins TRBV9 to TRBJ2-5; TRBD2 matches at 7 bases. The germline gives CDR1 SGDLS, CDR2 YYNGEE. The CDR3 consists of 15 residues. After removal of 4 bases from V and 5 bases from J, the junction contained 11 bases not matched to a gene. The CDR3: CASSPMGSGLETQYF. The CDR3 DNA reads TGTGCCAGCAGCCCAATGGGTAGCGGGTTGGAGACCCAGTACTTC.

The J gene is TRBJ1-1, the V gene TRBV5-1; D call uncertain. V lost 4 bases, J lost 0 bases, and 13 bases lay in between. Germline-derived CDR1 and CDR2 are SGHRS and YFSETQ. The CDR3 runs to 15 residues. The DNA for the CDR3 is TGCGCCAGCAGCCTACGGGGAGGGATGAACACTGAAGCTTTCTTT. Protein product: CASSLRGGMNTEAFF.

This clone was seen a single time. The CDR3 bases are TGTGCCAGCAGCTTGAGGCTAGCGGGGGGGAGGGAGCAGTTCTTC. Translating gives CASSLRLAGGREQFF. The chain carries TRBV5-4 and TRBJ2-1, with 12 bases lining up with TRBD2. Germline V gives CDR1 SGHNT, CDR2 YYREEE (reference sequence). The CDR3 covers 15 residues. V was pared by 1 base and J by 10 bases, with 6 bases of the junction left unmatched.

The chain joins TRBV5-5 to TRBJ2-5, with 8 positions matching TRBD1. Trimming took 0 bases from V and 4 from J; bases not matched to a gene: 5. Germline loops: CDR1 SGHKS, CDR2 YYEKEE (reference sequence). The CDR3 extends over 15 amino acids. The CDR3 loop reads CASSLVVQGVETQYF. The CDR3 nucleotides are TGTGCCAGCAGCTTGGTTGTACAGGGGGTAGAGACCCAGTACTTC. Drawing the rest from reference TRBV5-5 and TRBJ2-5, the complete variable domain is DAGVTQSPTHLIKTRGQQVTLRCSPISGHKSVSWYQQVLGQGPQFIFQYYEKEERGRGNFPDRFSARQFPNYSSELNVNALLLGDSALYLCASSLVVQGVETQYFGPGTRLLVL.

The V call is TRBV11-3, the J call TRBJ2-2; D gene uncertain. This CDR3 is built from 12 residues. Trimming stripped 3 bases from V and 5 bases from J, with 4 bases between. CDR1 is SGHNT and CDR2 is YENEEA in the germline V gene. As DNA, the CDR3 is TGTGCCAGCAGCTTCGGGACCGGGGAGCTGTTTTTT. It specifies CASSFGTGELFF.

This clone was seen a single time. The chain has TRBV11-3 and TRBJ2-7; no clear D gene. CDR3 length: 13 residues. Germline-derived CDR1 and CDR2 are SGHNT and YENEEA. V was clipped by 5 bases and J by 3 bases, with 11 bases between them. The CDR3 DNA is TGTGCCAGCAGCCAGACGGATCTCTACGAGCAGTACTTC. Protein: CASSQTDLYEQYF.

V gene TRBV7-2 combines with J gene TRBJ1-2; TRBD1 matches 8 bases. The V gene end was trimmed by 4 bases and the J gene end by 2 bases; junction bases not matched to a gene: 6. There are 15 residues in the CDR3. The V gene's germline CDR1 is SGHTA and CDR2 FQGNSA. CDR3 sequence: CASSSPDRVNYGYTF. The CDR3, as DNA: TGTGCCAGCAGCTCCCCGGACAGGGTGAACTATGGCTACACCTTC.

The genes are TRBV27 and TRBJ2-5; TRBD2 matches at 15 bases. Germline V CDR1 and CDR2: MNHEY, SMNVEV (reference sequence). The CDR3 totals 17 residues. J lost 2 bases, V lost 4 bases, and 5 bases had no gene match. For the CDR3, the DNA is TGTGCCAGCAGTTCGGGACTAGCGGGGGGTTCACAAGAGACCCAGTACTTC. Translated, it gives CASSSGLAGGSQETQYF.

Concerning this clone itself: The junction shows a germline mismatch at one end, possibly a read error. CDR3 loop: CASSEVIWDF. As DNA, the CDR3 is TGTGCCAGCAGTGAAGTTATTTGGGACTTC. The rearrangement joins TRBV6-1 to TRBJ2-7; D gene ambiguous. Germline V gene data show CDR1 as MNHNS and CDR2 as SASEGT. The CDR3 extends over 10 amino acids.

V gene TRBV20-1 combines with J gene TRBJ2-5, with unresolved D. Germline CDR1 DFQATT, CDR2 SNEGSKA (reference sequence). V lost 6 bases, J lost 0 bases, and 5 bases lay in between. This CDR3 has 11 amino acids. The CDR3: CSALDQETQYF. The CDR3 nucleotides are TGCAGTGCCCTAGACCAAGAGACCCAGTACTTC.

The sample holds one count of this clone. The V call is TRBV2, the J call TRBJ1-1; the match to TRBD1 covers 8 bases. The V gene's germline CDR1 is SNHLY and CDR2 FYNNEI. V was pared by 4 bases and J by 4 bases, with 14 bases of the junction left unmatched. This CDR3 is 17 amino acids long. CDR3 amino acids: CASSGERSRGRGTEAFF. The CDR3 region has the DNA TGTGCCAGCAGTGGGGAACGATCCAGGGGGCGAGGCACTGAAGCTTTCTTT.

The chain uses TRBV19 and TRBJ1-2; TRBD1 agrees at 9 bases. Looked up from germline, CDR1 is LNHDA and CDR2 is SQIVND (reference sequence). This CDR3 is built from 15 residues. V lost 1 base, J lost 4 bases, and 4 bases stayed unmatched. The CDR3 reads CASSIGTGVSYGYTF. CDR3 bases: TGTGCCAGTAGTATAGGGACAGGGGTGTCCTATGGCTACACCTTC.

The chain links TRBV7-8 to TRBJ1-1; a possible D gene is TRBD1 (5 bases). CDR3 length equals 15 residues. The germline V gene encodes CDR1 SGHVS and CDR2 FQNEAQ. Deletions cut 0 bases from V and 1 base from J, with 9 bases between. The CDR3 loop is CASSLARGRNTEAFF. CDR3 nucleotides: TGTGCCAGCAGCTTAGCCCGGGGGAGGAACACTGAAGCTTTCTTT.

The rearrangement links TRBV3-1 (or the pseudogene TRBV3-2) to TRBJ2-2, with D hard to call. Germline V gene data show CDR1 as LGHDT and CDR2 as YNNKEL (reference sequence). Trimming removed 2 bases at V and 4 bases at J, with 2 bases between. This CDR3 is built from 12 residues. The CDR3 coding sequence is TGTGCCAGCAGCCAATTCACCGGGGAGCTGTTTTTT. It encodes CASSQFTGELFF.

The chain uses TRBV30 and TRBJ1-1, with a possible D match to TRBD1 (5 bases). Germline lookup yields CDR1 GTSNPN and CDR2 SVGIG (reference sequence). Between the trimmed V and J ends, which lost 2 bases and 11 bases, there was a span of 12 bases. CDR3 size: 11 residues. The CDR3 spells CAWSRGGGAFF. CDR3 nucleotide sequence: TGTGCCTGGAGTCGGGGCGGCGGGGCTTTCTTT.